This TCR beta chain was sequenced during a study of identical twins. Findings and limits, study-wide: A lower insertion count was a feature of abundant cord blood beta clonotypes, with no such feature in memory repertoires.

TCRdb recomputed calls from the 5' RACE reads with MiXCR, one row per CDR3 protein. The sample carries about 240,000 distinct CDR3 sequences, about an eighth recorded once. This clonotype occurred a few times. The antigen remains undetermined. All donors comprised healthy Caucasians. In germline, CDR1 is MNHEY, CDR2 SMNVEV (reference sequence). V dropped 4 bases and J dropped 2; count of bases not matched to a gene: 5. The CDR3 length is 14 residues. The sample was also reused in another study, on yellow fever vaccine responses in identical twins.

The sequence came from a young woman in good health. V and J are TRBV27 and TRBJ2-7; 7 nucleotides align to TRBD1. Sequences were obtained from memory (CD45RO+) T cells sorted from blood. The CDR3 region has the DNA TGTGCCAGCAGTTCCGGGACAGCCACCTACGAGCAGTACTTC. Amino acids: CASSSGTATYEQYF.